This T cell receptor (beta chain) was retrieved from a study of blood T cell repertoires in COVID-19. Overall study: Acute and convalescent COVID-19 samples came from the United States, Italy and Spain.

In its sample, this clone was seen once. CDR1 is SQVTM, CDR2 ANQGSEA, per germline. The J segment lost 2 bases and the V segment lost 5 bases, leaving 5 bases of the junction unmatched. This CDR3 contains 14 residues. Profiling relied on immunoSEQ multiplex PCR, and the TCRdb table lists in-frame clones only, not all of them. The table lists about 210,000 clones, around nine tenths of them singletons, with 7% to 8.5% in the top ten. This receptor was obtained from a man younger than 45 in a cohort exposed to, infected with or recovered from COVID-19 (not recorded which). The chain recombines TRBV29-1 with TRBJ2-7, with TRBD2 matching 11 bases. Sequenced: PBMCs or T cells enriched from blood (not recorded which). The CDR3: CSVCTSGSTYEQYF. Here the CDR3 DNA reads TGCAGCGTTTGTACTAGCGGGAGTACCTACGAGCAGTACTTC.